This TCR beta chain was captured by sequencing in a study of early T cells in non-severe SARS-CoV-2 infection. Study-wide background: Bulk RNA from unsorted whole blood was sequenced; chains were unpaired. Study-wide findings and caveats: Reliance on VDJdb matching favored anti-spike CD8 responses; private and CD4 specificities were missed.

Per the germline V gene, CDR1 is LNHDA and CDR2 is SQIVND (reference sequence). Between the trimmed V and J ends, which lost 3 bases and 4 bases, there was a span of 13 bases. This CDR3 has 14 residues. TCRdb used MiXCR to reprocess the 5' RACE reads, holding one entry per CDR3 protein. Here the sample spans 85,000 to 100,000 distinct CDR3 sequences, 8% to 13% being singletons. For this clonotype: Its antigen remains unknown.

The TCR originated in an adult who was a healthcare worker with PCR-confirmed SARS-CoV-2 infection or an uninfected control (not recorded which). Sequenced sample: whole blood. The J gene is TRBJ2-7, the V gene TRBV19, with D perhaps matching TRBD1 (6 bases). CDR3 region: CASSMRTVGYEQYF. CDR3 bases: TGTGCCAGTAGTATGAGGACAGTGGGATACGAGCAGTACTTC.